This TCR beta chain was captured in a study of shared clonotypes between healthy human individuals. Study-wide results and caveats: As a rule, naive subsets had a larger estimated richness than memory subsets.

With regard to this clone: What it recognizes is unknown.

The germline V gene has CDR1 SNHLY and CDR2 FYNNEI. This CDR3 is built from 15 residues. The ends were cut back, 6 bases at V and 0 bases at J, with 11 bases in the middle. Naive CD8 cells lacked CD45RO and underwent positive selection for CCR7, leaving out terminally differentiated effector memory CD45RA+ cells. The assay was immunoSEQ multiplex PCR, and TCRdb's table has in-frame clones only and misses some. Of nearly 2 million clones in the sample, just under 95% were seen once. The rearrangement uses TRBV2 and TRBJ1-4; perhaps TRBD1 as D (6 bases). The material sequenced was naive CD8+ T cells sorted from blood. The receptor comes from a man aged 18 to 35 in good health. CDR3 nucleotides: TGTGCCAGCAGGACAGGACAGACAACTAATGAAAAACTGTTTTTT. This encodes CASRTGQTTNEKLFF.